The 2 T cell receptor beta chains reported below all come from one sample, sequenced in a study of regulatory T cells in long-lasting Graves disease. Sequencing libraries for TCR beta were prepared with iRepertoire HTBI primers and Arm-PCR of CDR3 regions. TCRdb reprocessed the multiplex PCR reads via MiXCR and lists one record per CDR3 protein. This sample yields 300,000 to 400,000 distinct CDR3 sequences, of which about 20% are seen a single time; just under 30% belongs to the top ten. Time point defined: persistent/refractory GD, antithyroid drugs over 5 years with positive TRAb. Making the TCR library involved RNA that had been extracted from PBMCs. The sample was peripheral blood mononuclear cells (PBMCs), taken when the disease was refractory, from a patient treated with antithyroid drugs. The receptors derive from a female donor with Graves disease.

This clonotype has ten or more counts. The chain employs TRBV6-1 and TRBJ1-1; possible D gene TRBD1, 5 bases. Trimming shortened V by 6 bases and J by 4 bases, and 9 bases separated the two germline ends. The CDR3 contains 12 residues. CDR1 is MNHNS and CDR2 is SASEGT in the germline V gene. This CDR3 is CASRNGGTEAFF. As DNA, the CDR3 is TGTGCCAGCAGAAACGGGGGCACTGAAGCTTTCTTT.

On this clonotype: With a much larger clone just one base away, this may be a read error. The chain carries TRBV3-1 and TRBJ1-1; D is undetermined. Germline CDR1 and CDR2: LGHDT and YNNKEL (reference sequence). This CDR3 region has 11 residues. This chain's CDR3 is CVSSQGARAFF. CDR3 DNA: TGTGTCAGCAGCCAAGGAGCGAGAGCTTTCTTT.